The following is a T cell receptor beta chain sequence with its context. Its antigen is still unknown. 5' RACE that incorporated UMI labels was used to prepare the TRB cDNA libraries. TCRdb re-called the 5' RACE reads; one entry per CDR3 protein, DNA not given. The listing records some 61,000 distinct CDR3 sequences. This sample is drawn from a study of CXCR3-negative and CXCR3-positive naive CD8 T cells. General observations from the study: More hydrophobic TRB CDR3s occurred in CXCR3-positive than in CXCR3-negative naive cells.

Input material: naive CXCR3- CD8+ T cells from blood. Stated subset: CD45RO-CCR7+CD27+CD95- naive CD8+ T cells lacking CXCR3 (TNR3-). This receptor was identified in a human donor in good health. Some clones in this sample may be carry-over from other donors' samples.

The CDR3 loop is CSVEVKGQGPLEAPQYF. V gene TRBV29-1 combines with J gene TRBJ2-5; TCRdb designates TRBD1, a call that cannot be tested without DNA. Germline CDR1 SQVTM, CDR2 ANQGSEA. The CDR3 spans 17 residues.